The 27 T cell receptor beta chains reported below all come from one sample, sequenced in a study of shared clonotypes between healthy human individuals. Libraries were prepared by immunoSEQ multiplex PCR; TCRdb keeps only in-frame clonotypes and omits some of them. The table has about 560,000 clones, around 81% seen once; the top ten hold approximately 12%. Sequencing used PBMCs. The origin of the receptors is a woman in her 40s in good health. Some clones in this sample may be carry-over from other donors' samples.

The chain carries TRBV9 and TRBJ2-3; no definite D call. The V end lost 2 bases, the J end lost 5 bases, and 9 bases lay between the germline ends. The V gene's germline CDR1 is SGDLS and CDR2 YYNGEE. CDR3 size: 13 residues. The CDR3 DNA reads as TGTGCCAGCAGCGTCCTACAAGGAGATACGCAGTATTTT. Protein product: CASSVLQGDTQYF.

This clone was observed once. The V gene is TRBV7-9, the J gene TRBJ2-5; 10 positions agree with TRBD1. Losses at the gene ends were 7 bases for V and 2 bases for J; bases not matched to a gene: 13. This CDR3 contains 17 residues. Germline-derived CDR1 and CDR2 are SEHNR and FQNEAQ (reference sequence). The CDR3 protein is CASTASRDRGPQETQYF. The CDR3 nucleotides read TGTGCCAGCACCGCGAGCCGGGACAGGGGCCCACAAGAGACCCAGTACTTC. The whole variable domain, remainder taken from reference TRBV7-9 and TRBJ2-5, is DTGVSQNPRHKITKRGQNVTFRCDPISEHNRLYWYRQTLGQGPEFLTYFQNEAQLEKSRLLSDRFSAERPKGSFSTLEIQRTEQGDSAMYLCASTASRDRGPQETQYFGPGTRLLVL.

The V and J genes are TRBV11-3 and TRBJ1-5; D perhaps matches TRBD1 (6 bases). Germline CDR1 and CDR2: SGHNT and YENEEA. The V end lost 2 bases, the J end lost 0 bases, and 17 bases lay between the germline ends. The CDR3 loop spans 18 amino acids. CDR3 sequence: CASSLRSEDSLSNQPQHF. CDR3 DNA: TGTGCCAGCAGCTTAAGGTCGGAGGACAGTCTTAGCAATCAGCCCCAGCATTTT.

V usage is TRBV5-4 and J usage is TRBJ2-3; D is perhaps TRBD2 (6 bases). The germline CDR1 and CDR2 sequences are SGHNT and YYREEE (reference sequence). V was shortened by 4 bases and J by 4 bases, with 16 bases between the two germline ends. The CDR3 is 15 residues long. Written as DNA, the CDR3 is TGTGCCAGCAGCACCTACACCGGAGGGGCAGATACGCAGTATTTT. Protein product: CASSTYTGGADTQYF.

This clone occurred once. J is TRBJ2-1 and V is TRBV9; D gene unclear. The germline gives CDR1 SGDLS, CDR2 YYNGEE. The CDR3 extends over 14 amino acids. V was pared by 0 bases and J by 3 bases, with 7 bases between. DNA of the CDR3: TGTGCCAGCAGCGTAGGAGCGCTCTACAATGAGCAGTTCTTC. It specifies CASSVGALYNEQFF.

As for this clone: A read error may explain this, as a much larger clone is one base away. Other DNA sequences in this sample translate to the same CDR3. The rearrangement links TRBV30 to TRBJ2-7, with TRBD2 matching 7 bases. J lost 2 bases, V lost 3 bases, and 7 bases had no gene match. The CDR3 spans 14 residues. CDR1 and CDR2 from the germline V gene are GTSNPN and SVGIG (reference sequence). Here the CDR3 reads CAWRPLAATYEQYF. DNA for the CDR3: TGTGCCTGGAGACCGCTAGCGGCTACCTACGAGCAGTACTTC.

Note on this clone: Distinct nucleotide sequences in the sample also encode this CDR3. The rearrangement joins TRBV5-1 to TRBJ2-3, with D possibly being TRBD1 or TRBD2 (6 bases each). Germline V gene lookup returns CDR1 SGHRS and CDR2 YFSETQ. The CDR3 runs to 13 residues. V shed 4 bases and J shed 3 bases, with 9 bases lying between them. This chain's CDR3 is CASSGGGTDTQYF. CDR3 bases: TGCGCCAGCAGCGGAGGGGGGACAGATACGCAGTATTTT.

V is TRBV7-2 and J is TRBJ2-7; D remains unclear. The CDR3 is made up of 13 amino acids. Germline-derived CDR1 and CDR2 are SGHTA and FQGNSA. Trimming removed 3 bases from V and 2 bases from J, with 8 bases in between. The CDR3 region is CASSFGGTYEQYF. As DNA, the CDR3 is TGTGCCAGCAGCTTTGGTGGTACCTACGAGCAGTACTTC.

This clone showed up many times. This chain joins TRBV5-1 and TRBJ1-1; D possibly corresponds to TRBD1 (6 bases). Per germline, CDR1 SGHRS and CDR2 YFSETQ. V lost 1 base to trimming and J lost 3 bases, with 10 bases between them. The CDR3 covers 14 residues. The DNA of the CDR3 is TGCGCCAGCAGCTTGTCAGGGGCGGACACTGAAGCTTTCTTT. Translation: CASSLSGADTEAFF.

The chain has TRBV2 and TRBJ2-3; 11 bases map to TRBD2. This CDR3 comprises 18 residues. Germline V gives CDR1 SNHLY, CDR2 FYNNEI. Trimming removed 2 bases from V and 4 bases from J; junction bases left unmatched: 11. The CDR3 is CASSEIWASGRNADTQYF. In DNA form, the CDR3 reads TGTGCCAGCAGTGAAATCTGGGCTAGCGGGAGGAACGCAGATACGCAGTATTTT.

The chain is built from TRBV28 and TRBJ1-2; 9 nucleotides match TRBD1. The CDR3 totals 16 residues. CDR1 MDHEN and CDR2 SYDVKM come from the germline V gene. V dropped 5 bases and J dropped 6; count of bases not matched to a gene: 13. The CDR3 loop is CASSPHHGTGPHGYTF. CDR3 sequence (DNA): TGTGCCAGCAGTCCGCACCACGGGACAGGGCCCCATGGCTACACCTTC.

Note on this clone: A single base is all that separates this from a far larger clone, so a read error is likely. Other DNA sequences in this sample translate to the same CDR3. The chain recombines TRBV9 with TRBJ1-1, with 8 bases identical to TRBD1. V gave up 6 bases and J gave up 0 bases; unmatched junction bases: 7. The CDR3 extends over 15 amino acids. CDR1 is SGDLS and CDR2 is YYNGEE in the germline V gene. The CDR3: CASIIQGAVNTEAFF. For the CDR3, the DNA is TGTGCCAGCATCATTCAGGGGGCTGTGAACACTGAAGCTTTCTTT.

Comments on this clone: A much larger clone differs by one base, so this may be a read error. The chain has TRBV19 and TRBJ1-5; D not certain. CDR1 and CDR2 (germline): LNHDA, SQIVND (reference sequence). The CDR3 runs 17 residues. Trimming took off 1 base at V and 5 bases at J, with 18 bases between the two ends. The DNA for the CDR3 is TGTGCCAGTAGTATAGGAGTGTTCAGCCGGAGCGATCAGCCCCAGCATTTT. Encoded protein: CASSIGVFSRSDQPQHF.

V usage is TRBV7-2 and J usage is TRBJ2-1, with 11 bases matching TRBD2. The germline V gene has CDR1 SGHTA and CDR2 FQGNSA. CDR3 length equals 15 residues. The V gene end was trimmed by 6 bases and the J gene end by 6 bases; junction bases not matched to a gene: 7. DNA of the CDR3: TGTGCCAGCAGGCCGACTAGCGGGATACCCAATGAGCAGTTCTTC. The encoded protein is CASRPTSGIPNEQFF.

This chain uses TRBV4-1 with TRBJ2-5; D is unresolved. Germline values: CDR1 MGHRA, CDR2 YSYEKL. The V end was cut by 3 bases, the J end by 0 bases, with 17 bases between. CDR3 length equals 17 residues. As DNA, the CDR3 is TGCGCCAGCAGCCATTCCACTTCTCCTAAGTACCAAGAGACCCAGTACTTC. Its protein product is CASSHSTSPKYQETQYF.

The chain couples TRBV29-1 to TRBJ2-1; D is possibly TRBD2 (6 bases). Germline V CDR1 and CDR2: SQVTM, ANQGSEA. The CDR3 is 15 amino acids. V was shortened by 3 bases and J by 8 bases, with 20 bases between the two germline ends. The DNA of the CDR3 is TGCAGCGTTGACGGCCGGATCGGGAGAATGGATGAGCAGTTCTTC. It translates to CSVDGRIGRMDEQFF.

The chain combines TRBV25-1 with TRBJ1-4, with D possibly TRBD1 on 5 matching bases. There are 15 residues in the CDR3. Germline assignment: CDR1 MGHDK and CDR2 SYGVNS. The germline V and J ends were trimmed by 0 bases and 8 bases, with 13 bases remaining between them. The CDR3 DNA is TGTGCCAGCAGTGAATATCAGGGTATATACGAAAAACTGTTTTTT. It is translated as CASSEYQGIYEKLFF.

This rearrangement joins TRBV7-8 to TRBJ1-4; no definite D call. Trimming shortened V by 6 bases and J by 5 bases, and 19 bases separated the two germline ends. Germline CDR1 reads SGHVS; CDR2 reads FQNEAQ. The CDR3 spans 16 residues. The CDR3 loop is CASSPPRGRRNEKLFF. CDR3 DNA sequence: TGTGCCAGCAGTCCTCCCAGAGGCCGCCGGAATGAAAAACTGTTTTTT. The full variable domain, rest sourced from reference TRBV7-8 and TRBJ1-4, is GAGVSQSPRYKVAKRGQDVALRCDPISGHVSLFWYQQALGQGPEFLTYFQNEAQLDKSGLPSDRFFAERPEGSVSTLKIQRTQQEDSAVYLCASSPPRGRRNEKLFFGSGTQLSVL.

V gene TRBV28 combines with J gene TRBJ1-1; perhaps TRBD1 as D (5 bases). CDR3 size: 15 residues. The V gene lost 3 bases and the J gene lost 0 bases, with 11 bases spanning the gap. Germline V lookup: CDR1 MDHEN, CDR2 SYDVKM. The CDR3 here is CASSFGGNMNTEAFF. The CDR3 nucleotides read TGTGCCAGCAGTTTCGGGGGGAACATGAACACTGAAGCTTTCTTT. The variable domain in full, with the rest retrieved from reference TRBV28 and TRBJ1-1, is DVKVTQSSRYLVKRTGEKVFLECVQDMDHENMFWYRQDPGLGLRLIYFSYDVKMKEKGDIPEGYSVSREKKERFSLILESASTNQTSMYLCASSFGGNMNTEAFFGQGTRLTVV.

The chain employs TRBV4-1 and TRBJ2-7; a weak D match, TRBD2 (7 bases). CDR3 length: 15 amino acids. Germline-derived CDR1 and CDR2 are MGHRA and YSYEKL. Trimming took 5 bases from V and 2 from J, leaving 16 bases between them. CDR3 in DNA: TGCGCCAGCAGCTCCCGGGGGGCGGTTACCTACGAGCAGTACTTC. It codes for CASSSRGAVTYEQYF.

The J gene is TRBJ1-1, the V gene TRBV11-2; possibly TRBD1 for D (5 bases). This CDR3 spans 14 amino acids. V was pared by 4 bases and J by 5 bases, with 14 bases between. Germline V CDR1 and CDR2: SGHAT, FQNNGV. Written as DNA, the CDR3 is TGTGCCAGCAGCTCCCTCCGGGGCGGGACTGAAGCTTTCTTT. Translated, it gives CASSSLRGGTEAFF.

This chain uses TRBV10-3 with TRBJ1-2; 8 bases line up with TRBD1. V trimming: 4 bases; J trimming: 7 bases; junction bases outside the gene matches: 5. This CDR3 region has 13 residues. Germline loops: CDR1 ENHRY, CDR2 SYGVKD. CDR3 nucleotides: TGTGCCATCAGTGCAGGGGGCGTACGTGGCTACACCTTC. Its translation is CAISAGGVRGYTF.

The table lists this clone with a few counts. V gene TRBV29-1 combines with J gene TRBJ1-1; possible D gene TRBD1, 6 bases. Germline values: CDR1 SQVTM, CDR2 ANQGSEA. This CDR3 has 13 amino acids. V gave up 7 bases and J gave up 5 bases, with 17 bases separating them. The CDR3 loop reads CSAKDSWLTEAFF. For the CDR3, the DNA is TGCAGCGCTAAGGACAGCTGGTTGACTGAAGCTTTCTTT.

The chain couples TRBV2 to TRBJ1-3; the D gene is possibly TRBD1 (5 bases). Trimming removed 7 bases at V and 0 bases at J, with 7 bases between. The length of the CDR3 is 13 residues. Germline V lookup: CDR1 SNHLY, CDR2 FYNNEI. CDR3 residues: CASNQGSGNTIYF. CDR3 sequence (DNA): TGTGCCAGCAATCAGGGCTCTGGAAACACCATATATTTT.

The chain joins TRBV4-3 to TRBJ2-7, with 11 bases aligning to TRBD2. CDR3 length equals 16 residues. Losses at the gene ends were 2 bases for V and 5 bases for J; bases not matched to a gene: 8. Germline V gene data show CDR1 as LGHNA and CDR2 as YSLEER. The CDR3 spells CASSQSGLADIDEQYF. CDR3 coding DNA: TGCGCCAGCAGCCAATCGGGACTAGCGGACATAGACGAGCAGTACTTC.

In this sample, this clone turned up a few times. The chain is built from TRBV15 and TRBJ2-3; weak D call: TRBD2 (5 bases). The V gene's germline CDR1 is LNHNV and CDR2 YYDKDF (reference sequence). The V end was cut by 0 bases, the J end by 2 bases, with 9 bases between. The CDR3 sequence is 15 residues long. CDR3 in DNA: TGTGCCACCAGCAGAGACGGACTTAACACAGATACGCAGTATTTT. This codes for CATSRDGLNTDTQYF.

This chain connects TRBV18 to TRBJ2-1; D may be TRBD1 (5 bases). V dropped 3 bases and J dropped 4 bases, with 13 bases sitting between them. Per germline, CDR1 KGHSH and CDR2 LQKENI. There are 15 residues in the CDR3. In DNA, the CDR3 is TGTGCCAGCTCACCCAGTCAGGACACTTACAATGAGCAGTTCTTC. It yields the protein CASSPSQDTYNEQFF.